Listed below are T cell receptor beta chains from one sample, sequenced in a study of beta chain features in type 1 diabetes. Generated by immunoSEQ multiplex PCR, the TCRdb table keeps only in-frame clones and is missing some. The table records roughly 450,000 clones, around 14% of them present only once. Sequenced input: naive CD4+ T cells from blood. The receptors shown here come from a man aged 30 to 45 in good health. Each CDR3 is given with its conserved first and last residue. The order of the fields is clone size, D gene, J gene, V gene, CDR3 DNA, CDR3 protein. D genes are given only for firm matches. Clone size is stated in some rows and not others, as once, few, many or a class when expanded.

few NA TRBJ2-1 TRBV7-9 TGTGCCAGCAGCACATGGGATGAGCAGTTCTTC CASSTWDEQFF
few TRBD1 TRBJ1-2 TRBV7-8 TGTGCCAGCAGCTCTCTGACAGGGGGCTATGGCTACACCTTC CASSSLTGGYGYTF
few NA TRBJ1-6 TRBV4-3 TGCGCCAGCAGCCACGTGGGGGTCGGCTCACCCCTCCACTTT CASSHVGVGSPLHF
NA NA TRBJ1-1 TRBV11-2 TGTGCCAGCAGCTCTCAGGGGCGGGTAGCTTTCTTT CASSSQGRVAFF
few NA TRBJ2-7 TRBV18 TGTGCCAGCTCACCATTTCAGGAGATCTCCTACGAGCAGTACTTC CASSPFQEISYEQYF
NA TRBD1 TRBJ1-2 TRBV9 TGTGCCAGCAGCGTACTGCGAGACAGGGCATTTGGCTACACCTTC CASSVLRDRAFGYTF
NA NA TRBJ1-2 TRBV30 TGTGCCTGGAGTGGAGGTGGCTACACCTTC CAWSGGGYTF
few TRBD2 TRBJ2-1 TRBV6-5 TGTGCCAGCTGTCCTAGCGGGAGGGGGAATGAGCAGTTCTTC CASCPSGRGNEQFF
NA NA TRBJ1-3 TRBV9 TGTGCCAGCAGCGTAGCCAGCTCTGGAAACACCATATATTTT CASSVASSGNTIYF
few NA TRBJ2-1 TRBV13 TGTGCCAGCAGCCCCCTTCTGGGGTCGGACAATGAGCAGTTCTTC CASSPLLGSDNEQFF
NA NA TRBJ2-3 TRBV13 TGTGCCAGCAGCCCTACCCGGACGCGGGGCACAGATACGCAGTATTTT CASSPTRTRGTDTQYF
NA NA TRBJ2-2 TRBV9 TGTGCCAGCAGCGTAGGGCACCGTTCGAACACCGGGGAGCTGTTTTTT CASSVGHRSNTGELFF
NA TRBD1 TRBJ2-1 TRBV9 TGTGCCAGCAGCTCTATAACCGGGACAGGGACACGTGAGCAGTTCTTC CASSSITGTGTREQFF
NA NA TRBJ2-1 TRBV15 TGTGCCACCAGCAGAGATATCGTATACGGCCGCAGGCTGACCTACAATGAGCAGTTCTTC CATSRDIVYGRRLTYNEQFF
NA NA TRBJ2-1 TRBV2 TGTGCCAGCAGTAAGACCCTCCCTCCCTACAATGAGCAGTTCTTC CASSKTLPPYNEQFF
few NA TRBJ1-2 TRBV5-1 TGCGCCAGCAGCTTGGGGCAGGCCCTTGGGGGCTACACCTTC CASSLGQALGGYTF
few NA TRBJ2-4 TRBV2 TGTGCCAGTTCAAGGGGTGGCAAAAACATTCAGTACTTC CASSRGGKNIQYF
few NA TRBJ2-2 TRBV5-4 TGTGCCAGCAGCGGGCTAGTAGACACCGGGGAGCTGTTTTTT CASSGLVDTGELFF
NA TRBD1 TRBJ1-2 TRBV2 TGTGCCAGCAGGACGACAGGGATCGGCTACACCTTC CASRTTGIGYTF
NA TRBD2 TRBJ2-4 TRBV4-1 TGCGCCAGCAGCCAGGGACTAGTTCAACTAGCCAAAAACATTCAGTACTTC CASSQGLVQLAKNIQYF
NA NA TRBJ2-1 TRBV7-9 TGTGCCAGCAGCTTAGGGCAGGGGTTCTCCAATGAGCAGTTCTTC CASSLGQGFSNEQFF
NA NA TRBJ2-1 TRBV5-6 TGTGCCAGCAGCTCCCTCAACGACAATGAGCAGTTCTTC CASSSLNDNEQFF
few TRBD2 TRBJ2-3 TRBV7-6 TGTGCCAGCAGCTTAGGTCTAGCGGGAGGTACAGATACGCAGTATTTT CASSLGLAGGTDTQYF
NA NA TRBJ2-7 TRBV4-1 TGCGCCAGCAGCCAAAGGGGGGCAGGGGCCTACGAGCAGTACTTC CASSQRGAGAYEQYF
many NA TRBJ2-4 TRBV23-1 TGCGCCAGCAGTCAATTGGGTCCCGTAGGTCGAGACAAAAACATTCAGTACTTC CASSQLGPVGRDKNIQYF
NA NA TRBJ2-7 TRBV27 TGTGCCAGCAAGGCGAGCTGGGACGGGACCTACGAGCAGTACTTC CASKASWDGTYEQYF
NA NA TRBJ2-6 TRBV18 TGTGCCAGCTCACCTTCTGGGGCCAACGTCCTGACTTTC CASSPSGANVLTF
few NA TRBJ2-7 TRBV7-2 TGTGCCAGCAGCTTAGCGGACACGATCTACGAGCAGTACTTC CASSLADTIYEQYF
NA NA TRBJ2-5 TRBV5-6 TGTGCCAGCAGCCACCTAGACAGTTCGTACCAAGAGACCCAGTACTTC CASSHLDSSYQETQYF
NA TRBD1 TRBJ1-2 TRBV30 TGTGCCTGGAGTGTCCCAACCCCAGGGGGCAATGGCTACACCTTC CAWSVPTPGGNGYTF
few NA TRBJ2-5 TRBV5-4 TGTGCCAGCAGCTCTGGGATCGTGGAGACCCAGTACTTC CASSSGIVETQYF
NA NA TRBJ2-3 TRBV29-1 TGCAGCGTTGAACGGGCAGATACGCAGTATTTT CSVERADTQYF
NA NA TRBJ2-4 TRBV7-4 TGTGCCAGCAGCTTAGATCGGAGAAATGGAGTAGCCAAAAACATTCAGTACTTC CASSLDRRNGVAKNIQYF
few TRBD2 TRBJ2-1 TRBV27 TGTGCCAGCAGTTTCCAGCGGGAGTTGGCCTACAATGAGCAGTTCTTC CASSFQRELAYNEQFF
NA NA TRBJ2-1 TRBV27 TGTGCCAGCAGTCCCCGTCGGACAAATTCCTACAATGAGCAGTTCTTC CASSPRRTNSYNEQFF
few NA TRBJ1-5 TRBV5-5 TGTGCCAGCAGCTTGGCCGTTAGCAATCAGCCCCAGCATTTT CASSLAVSNQPQHF
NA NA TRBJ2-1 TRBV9 TGTGCCAGCAGCGTAGGACTATTGAAAAGCTCCTACAATGAGCAGTTCTTC CASSVGLLKSSYNEQFF
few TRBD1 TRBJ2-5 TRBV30 TGTGCCTGGAGTGTGGGGGACAGCCAGACCTCGGAGACCCAGTACTTC CAWSVGDSQTSETQYF
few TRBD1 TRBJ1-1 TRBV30 TGTGCCTGGAGTAAGAGGACAGGGGGCGAAGCTTTCTTT CAWSKRTGGEAFF
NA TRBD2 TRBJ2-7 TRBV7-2 TGTGCCAGCAGAGAACTAGCGGGGGCGAGCTCCTACGAGCAGTACTTC CASRELAGASSYEQYF
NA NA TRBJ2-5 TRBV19 TGTGCCAGTAAAGACTGGGAGGAGACCCAGTACTTC CASKDWEETQYF
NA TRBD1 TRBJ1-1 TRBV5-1 TGCGCCAGCAGCTTGGCAGGGGGCCGGGCTGAAGCTTTCTTT CASSLAGGRAEAFF
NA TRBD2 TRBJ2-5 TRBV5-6 TGTGCCAGCAGCTGGACTAGCGAAAGGGAGACCCAGTACTTC CASSWTSERETQYF
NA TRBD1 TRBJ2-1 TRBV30 TGTGCCTGGAGTGTACGGATCGGGACAGGGGAGGGTCATGGCAATGAGCAGTTCTTC CAWSVRIGTGEGHGNEQFF
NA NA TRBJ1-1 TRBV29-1 TGCAGCGTTGGGCAGTCCAACACTGAAGCTTTCTTT CSVGQSNTEAFF
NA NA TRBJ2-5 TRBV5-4 TGTGCCAGCAGCTTGGACATACAGCCTCAAGAGACCCAGTACTTC CASSLDIQPQETQYF
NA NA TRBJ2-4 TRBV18 TGTGCCAGCTCACCAATTCGTGGTTCAGGAAACATTCAGTACTTC CASSPIRGSGNIQYF
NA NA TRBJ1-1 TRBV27 TGTGCCAGCAGTCCATCAGTGAACACTGAAGCTTTCTTT CASSPSVNTEAFF
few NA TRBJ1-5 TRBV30 TGTGCCTGGAGTCCGGGGGGTAGCCAGCCCCAGCATTTT CAWSPGGSQPQHF
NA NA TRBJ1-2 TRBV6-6 TGTGCCAGCAGTTACTCGTCCGCTTCTGGCTACACCTTC CASSYSSASGYTF
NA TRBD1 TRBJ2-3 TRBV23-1 TGCGCCAGCAGTCACCCGGACAGGGGGAGCACAGATACGCAGTATTTT CASSHPDRGSTDTQYF
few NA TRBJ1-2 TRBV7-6 TGTGCCAGCAGCCGCACAGAAAACTATGGCTACACCTTC CASSRTENYGYTF
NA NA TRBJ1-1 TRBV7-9 TGTGCCAGCAGCTGGAGGGGGTTTGGGCAGAAGAACACTGAAGCTTTCTTT CASSWRGFGQKNTEAFF
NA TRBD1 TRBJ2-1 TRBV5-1 TGCGCCAGCAGCTTTGGCCAGGGGGCTGGGGATGAGCAGTTCTTC CASSFGQGAGDEQFF
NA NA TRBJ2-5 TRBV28 TGTGCCAGCAGCCTTGGACAGTCCCAAGAGACCCAGTACTTC CASSLGQSQETQYF
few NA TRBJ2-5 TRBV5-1 TGCGCCAGCAGCTTGTATTATAGGGCGGGGGAGACCCAGTACTTC CASSLYYRAGETQYF
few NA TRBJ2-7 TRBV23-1 TGCGCCAGCAGGGGCGAGCAGTACTTC CASRGEQYF
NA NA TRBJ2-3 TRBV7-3 TGTGCCAGCAGCCGCCGGGGAGAAACAGATACGCAGTATTTT CASSRRGETDTQYF
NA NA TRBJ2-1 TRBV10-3 TGTGCCATCAAAAGACTAGGAGGCAATGAGCAGTTCTTC CAIKRLGGNEQFF
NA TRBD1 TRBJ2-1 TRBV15 TGTGCCACCAGCAGCCGATCGACAGGGCGTAATGAGCAGTTCTTC CATSSRSTGRNEQFF